Detailed here is one T cell receptor (beta chain). The clone's antigen remains unknown. No much larger clone exists at a distance of one base, and base qualities are not known. Participants in the prospective study were enrolled through a virtual design, were aged about 18 to 90 years, and lived in roughly 25 United States geographic areas. In the prospective study, participants were assigned to cohorts based on the clinical history participants reported in a screening survey and a study questionnaire. Recovered participants in ImmuneRACE Cohort 3 were defined as having two consecutive negative NP/OP PCR tests, clearance from a healthcare professional, or resolution of symptoms. Each participant in the prospective study had whole blood, serum and a nasopharyngeal or oropharyngeal swab collected by mobile phlebotomists. Over a roughly two-month period, participants in the prospective study had the option of providing additional blood draws and questionnaires. Blood samples from the prospective study were shipped frozen or at room temperature prior to DNA extraction.

This sample is drawn from a study of blood T cell repertoires in COVID-19 (dated by TCRdb to about 2020). For the wider study: Samples from collaborators originated in the United States, Italy and Spain and spanned both the acute and convalescent phases of COVID-19. The sample metadata nearly always contained a de-identified subject ID, COVID-19 status, age in years and sex. The material from the prospective study consisted of cDNA or gDNA derived from T cells, B-cell-depleted T cells, or PBMCs. HLA class I and class II types, where available, came from metadata supplied by the sample provider rather than from assay-based typing. The samples were drawn from two sources: the first 160 participants of the ongoing ImmuneRACE study, and over 950 subjects contributed by 6 global collaborators. The repertoires were released in a freely available public database meant as a resource for research on the immune response to SARS-CoV-2. Subjects who had been exposed to COVID-19, were actively infected with it, or had recovered from it provided the deeply sampled blood TCRbeta repertoires that made up the dataset.

TCRbeta CDR3 regions were amplified from genomic DNA using the immunoSEQ Assay, a bias-controlled multiplex PCR. The original methods were these. The number of nucleated cells in each sample was estimated by amplification of reference gene primers within the assay. To quantify the absolute abundance of each unique TCRbeta CDR3 rearrangement, sequence reads were collapsed and filtered. For each sample, productive Simpson clonality was calculated as the square root of Simpson's diversity index over productive rearrangements. TCRdb holds this immuneACCESS table with in-frame rearrangements only. Some clones are missing; in checked studies, unresolved V genes explain under half, and the rest has no known cause. V and J calls and clone size are copied from that table; D and trimming were computed from the DNA. Counted in this sample were 250,000 or so clones; nearly 90% of them appeared once. The ten largest clones represent about 10% of the sample.

Summary of the overall study and its limitations: Clinical and demographic metadata were provided uncurated, with the amount varying by source and participant.

The sequenced sample was PBMCs or T cells enriched from blood (not recorded which). The receptor comes from a man aged 25 to 40 who had recovered from COVID-19.

The nucleotide sequence reads as follows: TGTGCCAGCAGCCGGGACTTCTCTGGAAACACCATATATTTT. The translation is CASSRDFSGNTIYF. The sequence joins TRBV28 to TRBJ1-3; the D segment could be TRBD1, given 5 matching bases. V is reduced by 6 bases and J by 0 bases, leaving a spacing of 9 bases between them. CDR1 MDHEN and CDR2 SYDVKM are derived from the germline V gene. The CDR3 has 14 amino acids, counting the end cysteine and phenylalanine. Of the read, only the CDR3 DNA is kept; its 42 bases are in frame from base 1. This CDR3, with the reference TRBV28 and TRBJ1-3 proteins standing in past its ends, gives the full variable domain DVKVTQSSRYLVKRTGEKVFLECVQDMDHENMFWYRQDPGLGLRLIYFSYDVKMKEKGDIPEGYSVSREKKERFSLILESASTNQTSMYLCASSRDFSGNTIYFGEGSWLTVV.